The next 32 T cell receptor beta chains were all read from a single sample in a study of follicular helper T cells after annual influenza vaccination. TCRdb's copy holds only in-frame clones and misses some; the assay was immunoSEQ multiplex PCR. Among about 6,800 clones, around nine tenths were seen once, and the ten largest hold around 0.75%. The time point denotes: 2015-2016 season, 7 days after influenza vaccination. The material was CXCR5+ CD38- circulating T follicular helper cells from blood, obtained 7 days after influenza vaccination. Sample subset: circulating Tfh, non-naive CD4+CXCR5+PD-1+ (ICOS+CD38+ or ICOS-CD38-). Source of these receptors: an adult who received the influenza vaccine.

This clone was seen only once. This chain joins TRBV5-6 and TRBJ2-5; 9 nucleotides line up with TRBD2. V shed 2 bases and J 4 bases; nucleotides not matched to a gene: 15. This CDR3 has 18 residues. Germline values: CDR1 SGHDT, CDR2 YYEEEE. The CDR3 DNA reads TGTGCCAGCAGCTTCGGGCTAGCGGGAACTAGGGTTGGAGAGACCCAGTACTTC. This encodes CASSFGLAGTRVGETQYF.

The CDR3 coding sequence is TGTGCCAGCAGCCAAGGATTGTCGGACTATGGCTACACCTTC. Translated, it gives CASSQGLSDYGYTF. V and J are TRBV14 and TRBJ1-2; D gene uncertain. V was shortened by 1 base and J by 3 bases, with 9 bases between the two germline ends. Germline values: CDR1 SGHDN, CDR2 FVKESK. The CDR3 is made up of 14 amino acids.

Of note for this clone: Other DNA sequences in the sample encode the same CDR3. V and J are TRBV19 and TRBJ1-2; D is possibly TRBD1 (6 bases). The CDR3 is made up of 13 amino acids. V was pared by 5 bases and J by 3 bases, with 10 bases between. The germline V gene encodes CDR1 LNHDA and CDR2 SQIVND (reference sequence). The CDR3 is CASSPGGDYGYTF. The CDR3 region has the DNA TGTGCCAGTAGTCCCGGGGGCGACTATGGCTACACCTTC.

The V and J genes are TRBV28 and TRBJ1-4, with unresolved D. The CDR3 spans 15 residues. Germline loops: CDR1 MDHEN, CDR2 SYDVKM. V lost 5 bases, J lost 5 bases, and 15 bases lay in between. The CDR3 protein is CASSPRAAQNEKLFF. The CDR3 DNA sequence: TGTGCCAGCAGTCCCCGGGCAGCCCAGAATGAAAAACTGTTTTTT.

J is TRBJ1-2 and V is TRBV28; 7 nucleotides align to TRBD1. The germline V gene has CDR1 MDHEN and CDR2 SYDVKM. With V trimmed by 6 bases and J by 4 bases, 11 bases remained unmatched. The CDR3 totals 15 residues. The CDR3 loop is CASRPTGTEFYGYTF. CDR3 nucleotide sequence: TGTGCCAGCAGACCTACCGGGACAGAATTCTATGGCTACACCTTC.

J is TRBJ2-1 and V is TRBV30; the match to TRBD2 covers 7 bases. The CDR3 has 14 residues. After removal of 0 bases from V and 5 bases from J, the junction contained 4 bases not matched to a gene. Per the germline V gene, CDR1 is GTSNPN and CDR2 is SVGIG (reference sequence). The CDR3 DNA reads as TGTGCCTGGAGTGTTCCTAGCGGCCACAATGAGCAGTTCTTC. This codes for CAWSVPSGHNEQFF.

The chain combines TRBV28 with TRBJ1-5; D gene unclear. Germline CDR1 MDHEN, CDR2 SYDVKM. This CDR3 contains 16 residues. V dropped 6 bases and J dropped 1 base, with 16 bases sitting between them. CDR3 in DNA: TGTGCCAGCAGACCTGGCAGGCATCGGAGCAATCAGCCCCAGCATTTT. It translates to CASRPGRHRSNQPQHF. Full variable domain (missing parts from reference TRBV28 and TRBJ1-5): DVKVTQSSRYLVKRTGEKVFLECVQDMDHENMFWYRQDPGLGLRLIYFSYDVKMKEKGDIPEGYSVSREKKERFSLILESASTNQTSMYLCASRPGRHRSNQPQHFGDGTRLSIL.

This chain links TRBV5-1 with TRBJ2-1; perhaps D is TRBD1 or TRBD2 (5 bases each). The CDR3 spans 15 residues. CDR1 SGHRS and CDR2 YFSETQ come from the germline V gene. V gave up 6 bases and J gave up 7 bases, with 20 bases separating them. The DNA for the CDR3 is TGCGCCAGCACCCATACCGGGGCTCAGGGAAATGAGCAGTTCTTC. Translated: CASTHTGAQGNEQFF.

This clone has a single count. This chain connects TRBV6-5 to TRBJ1-4; maybe TRBD1 (6 bases). Per the germline V gene, CDR1 is MNHEY and CDR2 is SVGAGI. This CDR3 has 14 amino acids. Trimming stripped 7 bases from V and 8 bases from J, with 17 bases between. Here the CDR3 reads CASKEQGHHEKLFF. The CDR3 DNA sequence: TGTGCCAGCAAAGAACAGGGTCACCACGAAAAACTGTTTTTT.

The chain has TRBV7-9 and TRBJ2-3; 8 bases are a match to TRBD1. CDR1 is SEHNR and CDR2 is FQNEAQ in the germline V gene (reference sequence). CDR3 length: 18 amino acids. J lost 1 base, V lost 1 base, and 10 bases had no gene match. DNA of the CDR3: TGTGCCAGCAGCTTAGGACAGGGGTCAAGGTTAGGCACAGATACGCAGTATTTT. Translation: CASSLGQGSRLGTDTQYF.

The rearrangement uses TRBV6-4 and TRBJ2-1; tentatively, D is TRBD1 (5 bases). The CDR3 is 15 amino acids. Trimming took off 3 bases at V and 10 bases at J, with 19 bases between the two ends. In germline, CDR1 is MRHNA, CDR2 SNTAGT. CDR3 in amino acids: CASSEVRVGPQEQFF. The CDR3 nucleotides are TGTGCCAGCAGTGAGGTCAGGGTAGGACCTCAAGAGCAGTTCTTC.

This clone was seen a handful of times. This chain uses TRBV19 with TRBJ1-5; perhaps TRBD1 as D (6 bases). Germline-derived CDR1 and CDR2 are LNHDA and SQIVND (reference sequence). This CDR3 comprises 14 residues. V lost 6 bases to trimming and J lost 6 bases, with 15 bases between them. The CDR3 spells CASSPQGGSQPQHF. DNA of the CDR3: TGTGCCAGTAGCCCACAGGGAGGGAGTCAGCCCCAGCATTTT.

V and J are TRBV30 and TRBJ2-7; D tentatively fits TRBD1 or TRBD2 (6 bases each). The CDR3 covers 11 residues. V was shortened by 1 base and J by 6 bases, with 7 bases between the two germline ends. Germline V gene lookup returns CDR1 GTSNPN and CDR2 SVGIG (reference sequence). The CDR3 loop reads CAWSGGAEQYF. The CDR3 DNA is TGTGCCTGGAGTGGGGGGGCCGAGCAGTACTTC.

The chain has TRBV18 and TRBJ2-5; 14 bases line up with TRBD2. This CDR3 has 15 amino acids. The germline V gene has CDR1 KGHSH and CDR2 LQKENI. Trimming cost V 6 bases and J 5 bases; bases outside gene matches: 5. In DNA, the CDR3 is TGTGCCAGCTCGCCCGGGACTAGCGGGAGTGAGACCCAGTACTTC. This encodes CASSPGTSGSETQYF.

The chain has TRBV27 and TRBJ2-7; either TRBD1 or TRBD2 may supply D (5 bases each). CDR1 is MNHEY and CDR2 is SMNVEV in the germline V gene (reference sequence). This CDR3 contains 15 residues. Trimming removed 6 bases at V and 4 bases at J, with 19 bases between. CDR3: CASRGTGTQIYEQYF. CDR3 nucleotides: TGTGCCAGCAGGGGAACCGGGACCCAAATATACGAGCAGTACTTC.

This sequence joins TRBV6-5 and TRBJ1-1; D unclear. Per germline, CDR1 MNHEY and CDR2 SVGAGI. V was clipped by 6 bases and J by 1 base, with 9 bases between them. The CDR3 is 13 residues long. The CDR3 nucleotides are TGTGCCAGCAGAACCCGAAGGAACACTGAAGCTTTCTTT. The encoded protein is CASRTRRNTEAFF.

The genes are TRBV5-6 and TRBJ2-5; 7 positions match TRBD2. Germline trimming cut 2 bases from V and 5 bases from J; bases unmatched to any gene: 6. CDR3 length: 14 amino acids. From germline, CDR1 is SGHDT and CDR2 YYEEEE. CDR3 DNA: TGTGCCAGCAGCTTAGGCGGGAGCGGGGAGACCCAGTACTTC. Its translation: CASSLGGSGETQYF.

This chain joins TRBV29-1 and TRBJ2-3; TRBD2 matches at 12 bases. The CDR3 spans 14 residues. The V and J ends lost 8 bases and 1 base, in that order; junction bases with no gene match: 4. The germline V gene encodes CDR1 SQVTM and CDR2 ANQGSEA. CDR3 residues: CSLAGGLRTDTQYF. The CDR3 nucleotides are TGCAGCCTAGCGGGAGGGCTGCGCACAGATACGCAGTATTTT.

This chain joins TRBV6-6 and TRBJ1-2; D unclear. Deletions cut 5 bases from V and 1 base from J, with 8 bases between. The V gene's germline CDR1 is MNHNY and CDR2 SVGAGI (reference sequence). The CDR3 loop spans 13 amino acids. Here the CDR3 reads CASSPSINYGYTF. In DNA form, the CDR3 reads TGTGCCAGCAGTCCTAGTATTAACTATGGCTACACCTTC.

This clone was recorded once. This chain connects TRBV7-9 to TRBJ2-4, with D unclear. V lost 1 base and J lost 8, with 12 bases in between. The CDR3 totals 14 residues. Germline V gives CDR1 SEHNR, CDR2 FQNEAQ (reference sequence). This chain's CDR3 is CASSLGATADIQYF. The DNA for the CDR3 is TGTGCCAGCAGCTTAGGGGCGACTGCAGACATTCAGTACTTC. The whole variable domain, filled in from reference TRBV7-9 and TRBJ2-4, reads DTGVSQNPRHKITKRGQNVTFRCDPISEHNRLYWYRQTLGQGPEFLTYFQNEAQLEKSRLLSDRFSAERPKGSFSTLEIQRTEQGDSAMYLCASSLGATADIQYFGAGTRLSVL.

The chain has TRBV5-1 and TRBJ2-7, with D perhaps matching TRBD1 or TRBD2 (5 bases each). The CDR3 has 14 residues. V was clipped by 2 bases and J by 4 bases, with 13 bases between them. Germline lookup yields CDR1 SGHRS and CDR2 YFSETQ. The CDR3 coding sequence is TGCGCCAGCAGCTTCGGGGACGGCTTATACGAGCAGTACGTC. Encoded protein: CASSFGDGLYEQYV.

This clone showed up just once. This chain connects TRBV25-1 to TRBJ2-7, with 9 bases fitting TRBD2. CDR3 length: 14 residues. V lost 2 bases to trimming and J lost 6 bases; unmatched junction nucleotides: 5. The germline V gene has CDR1 MGHDK and CDR2 SYGVNS. CDR3 DNA: TGTGCCAGCAGTGAAGGGACTAGCTTTTCCGAGCAGTACGTC. The encoded protein is CASSEGTSFSEQYV.

The rearrangement uses TRBV27 and TRBJ2-1; 7 bases line up with TRBD2. This CDR3 comprises 14 residues. Trimming cost V 7 bases and J 6 bases; bases outside gene matches: 9. Germline-derived CDR1 and CDR2 are MNHEY and SMNVEV (reference sequence). The DNA for the CDR3 is TGTGCCAGCATTCACTCCGCTAGCGGCAATGAGCAGTTCTTC. This sequence encodes CASIHSASGNEQFF.

V usage is TRBV4-3 and J usage is TRBJ2-2, with unresolved D. Germline CDR1 LGHNA, CDR2 YSLEER. This CDR3 comprises 13 residues. V lost 4 bases and J 6 bases, leaving 9 bases between the germline ends. CDR3 residues: CASSPGPAGELFF. In nucleotides, the CDR3 is TGCGCCAGCAGCCCCGGCCCTGCCGGGGAGCTGTTTTTT.

The chain links TRBV5-6 to TRBJ2-3; TRBD2 matches at 13 bases. Germline CDR1 is SGHDT and CDR2 is YYEEEE. This CDR3 is 16 amino acids long. V lost 4 bases to trimming and J lost 5 bases; unmatched junction nucleotides: 7. CDR3 residues: CASSPTSGRVEDTQYF. For the CDR3, the DNA is TGTGCCAGCAGCCCAACTAGCGGGAGGGTGGAAGATACGCAGTATTTT.

This sequence joins TRBV30 and TRBJ2-2, with 8 bases aligning to TRBD1. Germline CDR1 is GTSNPN and CDR2 is SVGIG (reference sequence). J lost 9 bases, V lost 2 bases, and 11 bases had no gene match. This CDR3 contains 15 residues. The CDR3 sequence is CAWSPQNRGLRELFF. CDR3 DNA: TGTGCCTGGAGTCCGCAAAACAGGGGGTTGAGGGAGCTGTTTTTT.

The J gene is TRBJ1-2, the V gene TRBV30; D gene unclear. V was pared by 1 base and J by 4 bases, with 7 bases between. The CDR3 consists of 12 residues. The germline V gene has CDR1 GTSNPN and CDR2 SVGIG (reference sequence). The CDR3 bases are TGTGCCTGGAGTGGTGCGGCCTATGGCTACACCTTC. Translation gives CAWSGAAYGYTF.

This chain connects TRBV5-4 to TRBJ2-3; no firm D call. Germline V gene sequence: CDR1 SGHNT, CDR2 YYREEE (reference sequence). The CDR3 contains 14 residues. The V end was cut by 4 bases, the J end by 4 bases, with 13 bases between. CDR3 nucleotides: TGTGCCAGCAGCGGCGGCCCTGGGCCAGATACGCAGTATTTT. Amino acids: CASSGGPGPDTQYF.

V usage is TRBV28 and J usage is TRBJ2-4, with D possibly being TRBD2 (6 bases). Per germline, CDR1 MDHEN and CDR2 SYDVKM. V gave up 6 bases and J gave up 8 bases, with 17 bases separating them. The CDR3 is 14 amino acids. The CDR3 is CASRIGEAGYIQYF. The CDR3 nucleotides are TGTGCCAGCAGAATCGGTGAAGCGGGTTACATTCAGTACTTC.

The chain carries TRBV20-1 and TRBJ1-1, with D possibly TRBD1 on 6 matching bases. V was trimmed by 4 bases and J by 5 bases, leaving 8 bases between them. Germline V gene data show CDR1 as DFQATT and CDR2 as SNEGSKA (reference sequence). This CDR3 spans 11 amino acids. CDR3 sequence (DNA): TGCAGTGCTACCAGGGGTACTGAAGCTTTCTTT. Protein sequence: CSATRGTEAFF.

This chain connects TRBV30 to TRBJ2-3; TRBD1 aligns across 7 bases. V trimming: 2 bases; J trimming: 9 bases; junction bases outside the gene matches: 8. Looked up from germline, CDR1 is GTSNPN and CDR2 is SVGIG (reference sequence). The CDR3 has 13 residues. The CDR3 here is CAWSTSATGTQYF. The CDR3 region has the DNA TGTGCCTGGAGTACCTCGGCGACAGGGACGCAGTATTTT.

This clone is a singleton in its sample. The chain has TRBV7-3 and TRBJ2-3; 7 bases fit TRBD2. V was clipped by 4 bases and J by 3 bases; unmatched bases: 13. The CDR3 runs 17 residues. CDR1 SGHTA and CDR2 FQGTGA come from the germline V gene. DNA of the CDR3: TGTGCCAGCAGCTCCACCGGCGGGAGTGTGGGGACAGATACGCAGTATTTT. Residues: CASSSTGGSVGTDTQYF.